This T cell receptor (beta chain) originates from a study of T-cell memory formation after mild COVID-19. Comments on this clonotype: At one end, the junction sequence differs from germline, possibly due to a read error.

CDR3 length: 16 residues. CDR1 and CDR2 (germline): SGHRS, YFSETQ. Each CDR3 protein is one row after TCRdb ran MiXCR on the 5' RACE reads. The sample records under 450,000 distinct CDR3 sequences, about 15% being singletons. The sequenced sample was PBMCs or a T cell subset sorted from them (not recorded which). The chain employs TRBV5-1 and TRBJ2-6; 9 nucleotides align to TRBD1. The clonotype was recovered from a man between 18 and 35 years old who had mild COVID-19 (a few samples of this study predate the infection). Cell type and time point are not known. CDR3 sequence reads: CASSDRGSSGANVLAF. CDR3 coding DNA: TGCGCCAGCAGCGACAGGGGGAGCTCTGGGGCCAACGTCCTGGCTTTC.